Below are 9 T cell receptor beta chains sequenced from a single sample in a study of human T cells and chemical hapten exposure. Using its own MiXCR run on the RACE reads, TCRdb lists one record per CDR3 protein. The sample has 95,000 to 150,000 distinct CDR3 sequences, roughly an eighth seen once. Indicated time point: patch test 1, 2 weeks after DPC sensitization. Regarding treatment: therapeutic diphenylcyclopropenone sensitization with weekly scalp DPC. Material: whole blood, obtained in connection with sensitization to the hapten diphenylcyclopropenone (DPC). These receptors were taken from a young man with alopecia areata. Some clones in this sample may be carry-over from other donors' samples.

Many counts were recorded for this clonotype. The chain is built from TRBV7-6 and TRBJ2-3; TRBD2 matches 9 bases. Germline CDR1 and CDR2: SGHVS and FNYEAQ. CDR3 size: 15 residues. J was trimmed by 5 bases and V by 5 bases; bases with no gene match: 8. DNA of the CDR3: TGTGCCAGCAGCGCCCCAGCGGGGGGTCGAGATACGCAGTATTTT. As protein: CASSAPAGGRDTQYF.

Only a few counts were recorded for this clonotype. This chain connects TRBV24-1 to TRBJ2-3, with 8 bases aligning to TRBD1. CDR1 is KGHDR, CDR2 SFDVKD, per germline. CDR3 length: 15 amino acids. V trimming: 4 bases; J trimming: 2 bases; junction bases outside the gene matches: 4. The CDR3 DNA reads TGTGCCACCAGTGACCGGACAGGGATCACAGATACGCAGTATTTT. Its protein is CATSDRTGITDTQYF.

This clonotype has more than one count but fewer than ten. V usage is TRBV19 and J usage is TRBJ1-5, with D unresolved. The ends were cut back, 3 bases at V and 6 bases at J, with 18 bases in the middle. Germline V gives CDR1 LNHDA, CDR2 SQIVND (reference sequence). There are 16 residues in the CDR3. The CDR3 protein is CASSILVRGKGQPQHF. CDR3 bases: TGTGCCAGTAGTATTTTGGTACGAGGGAAGGGTCAGCCCCAGCATTTT.

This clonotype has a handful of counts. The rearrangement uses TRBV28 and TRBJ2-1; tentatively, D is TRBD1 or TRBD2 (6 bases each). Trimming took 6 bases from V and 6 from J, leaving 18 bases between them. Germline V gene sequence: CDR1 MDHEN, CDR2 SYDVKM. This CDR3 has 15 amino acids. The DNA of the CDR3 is TGTGCCAGCAGCTCCATGGGGGGCTCGGGCAATGAGCAGTTCTTC. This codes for CASSSMGGSGNEQFF.

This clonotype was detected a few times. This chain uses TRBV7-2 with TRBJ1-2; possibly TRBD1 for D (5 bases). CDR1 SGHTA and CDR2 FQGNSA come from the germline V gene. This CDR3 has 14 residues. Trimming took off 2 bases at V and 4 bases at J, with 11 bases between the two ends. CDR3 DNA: TGTGCCAGCAGCTTAAGCAGGGTGATCTATGGCTACACCTTC. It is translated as CASSLSRVIYGYTF.

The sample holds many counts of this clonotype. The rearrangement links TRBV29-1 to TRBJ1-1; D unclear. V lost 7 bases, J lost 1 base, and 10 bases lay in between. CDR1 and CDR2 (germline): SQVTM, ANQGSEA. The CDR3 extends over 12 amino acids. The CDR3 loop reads CSAGSQNTEAFF. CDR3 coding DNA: TGCAGCGCGGGATCACAGAACACTGAAGCTTTCTTT.

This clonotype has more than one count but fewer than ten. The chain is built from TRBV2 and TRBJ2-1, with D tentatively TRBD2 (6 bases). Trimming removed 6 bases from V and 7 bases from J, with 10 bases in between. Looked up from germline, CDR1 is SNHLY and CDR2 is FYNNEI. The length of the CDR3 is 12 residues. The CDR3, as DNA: TGTGCCAGCAGCAGGGAGGAAAATGAGCAGTTCTTC. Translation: CASSREENEQFF.

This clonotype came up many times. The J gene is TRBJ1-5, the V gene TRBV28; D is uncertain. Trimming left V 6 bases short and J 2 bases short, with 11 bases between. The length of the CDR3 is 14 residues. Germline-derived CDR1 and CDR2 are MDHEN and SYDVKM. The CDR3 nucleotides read TGTGCCAGCAGCTTCGATAGGGGCAATCAGCCCCAGCATTTT. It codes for CASSFDRGNQPQHF.

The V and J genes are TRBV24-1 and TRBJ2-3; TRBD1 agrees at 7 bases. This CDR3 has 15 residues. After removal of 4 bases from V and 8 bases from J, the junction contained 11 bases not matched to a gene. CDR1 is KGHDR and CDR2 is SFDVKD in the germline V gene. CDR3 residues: CATSEIRDSGITQYF. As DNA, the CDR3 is TGTGCCACCAGTGAGATCCGGGACAGCGGTATTACGCAGTATTTT.